Listed below are T cell receptor beta chains from one sample, sequenced in a study of Graves' ophthalmopathy and Graves' hyperthyroidism. Each CDR3 protein gets one entry after TCRdb re-called the multiplex PCR reads with MiXCR. The table records fewer than 250,000 distinct CDR3 sequences, roughly 27% of them present only once. Sequences were obtained from peripheral blood. These receptors came from a man aged 50 or older with Graves' ophthalmopathy. The CDR3 runs from the conserved cysteine through the conserved F or W. Each record gives: clone size, J gene, V gene, D gene, CDR3 DNA, CDR3 protein. The D gene is left open where the match is weak. The size of a clone is reported for some rows only, either as once, few or many, or as a class for expanded clones.

abundance: -; j_gene: TRBJ2-4; v_gene: TRBV6-1; d_gene: TRBD2; CDR3nt: TGTGCCAGCAGCAGCGGGGGGGCCTCGGCCAAAAACATTCAGTACTTC; CDR3aa: CASSSGGASAKNIQYF
abundance: many; j_gene: TRBJ1-1; v_gene: TRBV2; d_gene: -; CDR3nt: TGTGCCAGCATCGGGGCAGAGGGGACTGAAGCTTTCTTT; CDR3aa: CASIGAEGTEAFF
abundance: -; j_gene: TRBJ1-2; v_gene: TRBV12-3/TRBV12-4; d_gene: -; CDR3nt: TGTGCCAGCAGTTTGGTAGGGGTTTTGGGCTACACCTTC; CDR3aa: CASSLVGVLGYTF
abundance: many; j_gene: TRBJ2-4; v_gene: TRBV27; d_gene: TRBD1; CDR3nt: TGTGCCAGCAGTTCTCCGGGACAGTATAGCGACATTCAGTACTTC; CDR3aa: CASSSPGQYSDIQYF
abundance: many; j_gene: TRBJ1-5; v_gene: TRBV4-2; d_gene: TRBD1; CDR3nt: TGTGCCAGCAGCCAAGGAGAGGGGGCGAGCAATCAGCCCCAGCATTTT; CDR3aa: CASSQGEGASNQPQHF
abundance: many; j_gene: TRBJ2-5; v_gene: TRBV6-2/TRBV6-3; d_gene: -; CDR3nt: TGTGCCAGCGGGTTACCTGTGGCGGGGGAGACCCAGTACTTC; CDR3aa: CASGLPVAGETQYF
abundance: many; j_gene: TRBJ1-2; v_gene: TRBV27; d_gene: -; CDR3nt: TGTGCCAGCACTCACGACAGCGGCTTCTTC; CDR3aa: CASTHDSGFF
abundance: many; j_gene: TRBJ2-7; v_gene: TRBV20-1; d_gene: TRBD1; CDR3nt: TGCAGTGCTAGTCGTCTGGGACAGACCTACGAGCAGTACTTC; CDR3aa: CSASRLGQTYEQYF
abundance: many; j_gene: TRBJ2-4; v_gene: TRBV12-3/TRBV12-4; d_gene: TRBD1; CDR3nt: TGTGCCAGCAGTGACAGGGGCCAAAACATTCAGTACTTC; CDR3aa: CASSDRGQNIQYF
abundance: many; j_gene: TRBJ1-5; v_gene: TRBV20-1; d_gene: -; CDR3nt: TGCAGTGCTCCCACAGGTAGCAATCAGCCCCAGCATTTT; CDR3aa: CSAPTGSNQPQHF
abundance: many; j_gene: TRBJ1-1; v_gene: TRBV9; d_gene: -; CDR3nt: TGTGCCAGCAGCGTAGATCCAGGGAGTCCCTCTGAAGCTTTCTTT; CDR3aa: CASSVDPGSPSEAFF